What follows describes a single T cell receptor beta chain. Its antigen is not identified. This specimen belongs to a study of T cells in localized non-small cell lung cancer. General study points: In adjacent lung appeared a median roughly 56 of the top 100 tumor clones. Higher blood T cell density went with longer overall survival.

This table comes from immunoSEQ multiplex PCR, and its TCRdb copy is limited to in-frame clones, with some not included. The sample carries tens of thousands of clones, roughly 85% recorded once. The CDR3 sequence is 14 residues long. The chain links TRBV21-1 to TRBJ1-1; the table names TRBD1, a call not compared with the DNA. TRBV21-1 is classified as a pseudogene. The sample was peripheral blood, taken before any cancer treatment. This TCR came from a woman aged 40 to 75 with stage I lung adenocarcinoma. CDR3: CASSKEGDITEAFF. CDR3 sequence (DNA): TGTGCCAGCAGCAAAGAGGGGGATATCACTGAAGCTTTCTTT.